Shown below are 7 T cell receptor beta chains from a single sample sequenced in a study of response to subunit inactivated influenza vaccine. TCRdb processed the RT-PCR reads anew with MiXCR; each CDR3 protein has one entry. This table holds 450,000 to 500,000 distinct CDR3 sequences, 10% to 11% found once. This specimen consisted of PBMCs from blood, obtained roughly 48 days after vaccination. These receptors were collected from a man between 50 and 59 years old who received an inactivated influenza vaccine.

V usage is TRBV6-2 or TRBV6-3 and J usage is TRBJ2-1, with 9 bases identical to TRBD1. There are 15 residues in the CDR3. J gave up 6 bases and V 2 bases, and 5 bases lay outside the gene matches. Germline CDR1 reads MNHEY; CDR2 reads SVGEGT. The CDR3 DNA sequence: TGTGCCAGCAGTTACACCCCGGGACAGGGCAATGAGCAGTTCTTC. Translating gives CASSYTPGQGNEQFF.

The V and J genes are TRBV20-1 and TRBJ1-5; 10 bases are shared with TRBD1. CDR3 length: 14 residues. Trimming removed 6 bases from V and 6 bases from J; junction bases left unmatched: 8. Germline V gives CDR1 DFQATT, CDR2 SNEGSKA (reference sequence). The CDR3 DNA follows: TGCAGTGCCTCCCCAGGGACAGGGGCTCAGCCCCAGCATTTT. This gives the protein CSASPGTGAQPQHF.

This clonotype was counted at least ten times. J is TRBJ2-1 and V is TRBV5-1; no definite D call. V was cut by 4 bases and J by 7 bases, with 6 bases left in between. The CDR3 contains 11 residues. Looked up from germline, CDR1 is SGHRS and CDR2 is YFSETQ. The CDR3 region has the DNA TGCGCCAGCAGCGAAGGGAATGAGCAGTTCTTC. Amino acids: CASSEGNEQFF.

This chain joins TRBV18 and TRBJ1-2; the match to TRBD1 covers 7 bases. This CDR3 comprises 15 residues. Per germline, CDR1 KGHSH and CDR2 LQKENI. V shed 2 bases and J 7 bases; nucleotides not matched to a gene: 10. DNA of the CDR3: TGTGCCAGCTCACCAGCCGGGACAGCGGGCCTTGGCTACACCTTC. Translation gives CASSPAGTAGLGYTF.

Regarding this clonotype: Germline and junction disagree at one end, which may indicate a read error. V is TRBV7-9 and J is TRBJ2-3; TRBD2 matches 11 bases. Germline V gene lookup returns CDR1 SEHNR and CDR2 FQNEAQ (reference sequence). The CDR3 has 15 amino acids. Here the CDR3 reads CASGIAGGTSDTQSF. Here the CDR3 DNA reads TGTGCCAGCGGAATAGCGGGGGGGACGTCAGATACGCAGTCTTTT.

The chain combines TRBV21-1 with TRBJ2-5. TRBV21-1 is termed a pseudogene. This CDR3 comprises 14 residues. In DNA form, the CDR3 reads TGTGCCAGCAGCAAAGACAGGGACCTAAAGACCCAGTACTTC. This sequence encodes CASSKDRDLKTQYF.

This clonotype was counted ten times or more. Germline is not matched at one junction end, which may reflect a read error. V gene TRBV5-1 combines with J gene TRBJ1-5, with 7 bases matching TRBD1. CDR1 and CDR2 from the germline V gene are SGHRS and YFSETQ. The length of the CDR3 is 13 residues. Here the CDR3 DNA reads TGTGCCAGCAGCTTAGACAGGGATCAGCCCCAGCATTTT. The encoded protein is CASSLDRDQPQHF.